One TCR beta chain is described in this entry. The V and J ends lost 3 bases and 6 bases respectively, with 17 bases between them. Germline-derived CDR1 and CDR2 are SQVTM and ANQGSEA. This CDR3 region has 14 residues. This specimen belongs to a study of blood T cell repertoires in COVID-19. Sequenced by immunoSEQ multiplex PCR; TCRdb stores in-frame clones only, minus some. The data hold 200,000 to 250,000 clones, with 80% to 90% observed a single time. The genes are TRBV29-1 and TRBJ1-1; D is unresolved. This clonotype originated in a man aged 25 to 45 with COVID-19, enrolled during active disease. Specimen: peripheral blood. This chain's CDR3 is CSVDVFITSAEAFF. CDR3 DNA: TGCAGCGTTGACGTATTTATAACCTCAGCTGAAGCTTTCTTT.